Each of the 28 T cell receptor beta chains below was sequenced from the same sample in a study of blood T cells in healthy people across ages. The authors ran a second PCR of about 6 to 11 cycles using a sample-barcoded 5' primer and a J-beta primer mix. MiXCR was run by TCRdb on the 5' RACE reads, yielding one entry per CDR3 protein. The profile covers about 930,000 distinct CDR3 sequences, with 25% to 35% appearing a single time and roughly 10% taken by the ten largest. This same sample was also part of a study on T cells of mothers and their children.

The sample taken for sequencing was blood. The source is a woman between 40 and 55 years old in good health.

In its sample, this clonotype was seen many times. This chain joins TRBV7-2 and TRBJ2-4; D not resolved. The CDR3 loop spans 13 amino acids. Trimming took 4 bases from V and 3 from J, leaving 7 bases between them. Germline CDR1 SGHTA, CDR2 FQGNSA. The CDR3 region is CASSSIVKNIQYF. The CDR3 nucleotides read TGTGCCAGCAGCTCGATCGTCAAAAACATTCAGTACTTC.

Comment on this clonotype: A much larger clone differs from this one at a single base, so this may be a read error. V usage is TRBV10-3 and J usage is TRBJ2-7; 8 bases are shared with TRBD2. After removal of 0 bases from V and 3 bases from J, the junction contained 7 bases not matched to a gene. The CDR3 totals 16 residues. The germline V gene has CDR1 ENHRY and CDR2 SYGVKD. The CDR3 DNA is TGTGCCATCAGTGAGTCCGACGGGGGGGTAGGCTACGAGCAGTACTTC. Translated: CAISESDGGVGYEQYF.

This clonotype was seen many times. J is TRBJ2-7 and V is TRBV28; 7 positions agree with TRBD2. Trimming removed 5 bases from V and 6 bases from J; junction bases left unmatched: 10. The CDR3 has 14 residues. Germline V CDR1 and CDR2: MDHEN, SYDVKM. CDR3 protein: CASSLGGIVREQYF. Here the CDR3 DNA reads TGTGCCAGCAGTCTGGGGGGGATTGTACGCGAGCAGTACTTC.

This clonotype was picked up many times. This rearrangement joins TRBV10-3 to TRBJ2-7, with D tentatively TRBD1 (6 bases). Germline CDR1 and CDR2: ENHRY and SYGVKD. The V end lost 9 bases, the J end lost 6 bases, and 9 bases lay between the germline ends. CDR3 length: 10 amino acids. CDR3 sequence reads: CAIGQSEQYF. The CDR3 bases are TGTGCCATAGGACAGTCCGAGCAGTACTTC.

The CDR3 DNA reads as TGTGCCAGCAGCGTGGCCAGCGACGGAGGCTACACCTTC. Translating it yields CASSVASDGGYTF. The V and J genes are TRBV7-9 and TRBJ1-2, with D uncertain. Between the trimmed V and J ends, which lost 5 bases and 8 bases, there was a span of 15 bases. The CDR3 consists of 13 residues. Germline V lookup: CDR1 SEHNR, CDR2 FQNEAQ (reference sequence).

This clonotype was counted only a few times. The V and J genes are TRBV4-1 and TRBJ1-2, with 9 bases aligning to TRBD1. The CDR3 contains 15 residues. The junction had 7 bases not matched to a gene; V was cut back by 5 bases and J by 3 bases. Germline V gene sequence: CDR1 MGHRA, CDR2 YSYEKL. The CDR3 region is CASSNSGQGYYGYTF. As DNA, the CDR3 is TGCGCCAGCAGCAACTCGGGACAGGGCTACTATGGCTACACCTTC.

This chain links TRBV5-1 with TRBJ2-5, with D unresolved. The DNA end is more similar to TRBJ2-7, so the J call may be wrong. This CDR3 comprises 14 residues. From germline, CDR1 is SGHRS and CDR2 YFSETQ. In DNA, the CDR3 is TGCGCCAGCAGCTGGAACCTTAAGTCCTACGAGCAGTACTTC. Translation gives CASSWNLKSYEQYF.

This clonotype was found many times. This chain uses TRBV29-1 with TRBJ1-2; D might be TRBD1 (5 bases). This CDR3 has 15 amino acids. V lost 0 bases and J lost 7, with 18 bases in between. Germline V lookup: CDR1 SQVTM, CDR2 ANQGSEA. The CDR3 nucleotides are TGCAGCGTTGAAGATCCAAAGAGCGGGGCGGCTGGCTACACCTTC. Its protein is CSVEDPKSGAAGYTF.

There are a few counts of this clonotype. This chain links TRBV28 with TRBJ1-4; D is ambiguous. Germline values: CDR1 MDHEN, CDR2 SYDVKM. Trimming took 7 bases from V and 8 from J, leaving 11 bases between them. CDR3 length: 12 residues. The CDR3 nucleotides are TGTGCCAGCAATGGCAGGCTGGAAAAACTGTTTTTT. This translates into CASNGRLEKLFF.

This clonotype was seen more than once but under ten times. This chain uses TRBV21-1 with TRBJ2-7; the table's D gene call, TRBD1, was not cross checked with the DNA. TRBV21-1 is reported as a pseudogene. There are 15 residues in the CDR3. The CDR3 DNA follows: TGTGCCAGCAGCACCCCCGGACAGAGCTCCTACGAGCAGTACTTC. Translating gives CASSTPGQSSYEQYF.

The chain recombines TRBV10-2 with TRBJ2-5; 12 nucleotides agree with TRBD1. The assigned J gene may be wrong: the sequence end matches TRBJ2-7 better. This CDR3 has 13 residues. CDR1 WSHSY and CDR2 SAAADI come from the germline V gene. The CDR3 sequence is CAGGTGGAYEQYF. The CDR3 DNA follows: TGCGCCGGCGGGACAGGGGGCGCGTACGAGCAGTACTTC.

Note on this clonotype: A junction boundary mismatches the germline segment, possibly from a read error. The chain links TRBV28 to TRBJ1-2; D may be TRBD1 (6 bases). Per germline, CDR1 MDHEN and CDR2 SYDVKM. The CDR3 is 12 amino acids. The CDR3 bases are TGTGCCAACAGTGACTACAGGGAAGGCTACACCTTC. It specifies CANSDYREGYTF.

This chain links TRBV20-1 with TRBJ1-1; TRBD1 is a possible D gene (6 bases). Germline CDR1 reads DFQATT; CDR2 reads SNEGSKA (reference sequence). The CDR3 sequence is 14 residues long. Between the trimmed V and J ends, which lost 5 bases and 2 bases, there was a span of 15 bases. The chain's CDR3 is CSAGPGTYNTEAFF. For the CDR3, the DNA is TGCAGTGCTGGCCCCGGGACATATAACACTGAAGCTTTCTTT.

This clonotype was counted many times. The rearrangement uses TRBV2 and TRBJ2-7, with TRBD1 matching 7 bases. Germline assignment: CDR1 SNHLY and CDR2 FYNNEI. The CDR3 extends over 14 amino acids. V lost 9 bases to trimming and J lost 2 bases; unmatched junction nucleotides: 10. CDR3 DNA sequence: TGTGCCAGTAAAGGACAGGCTATCACCTACGAGCAGTACTTC. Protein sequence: CASKGQAITYEQYF.

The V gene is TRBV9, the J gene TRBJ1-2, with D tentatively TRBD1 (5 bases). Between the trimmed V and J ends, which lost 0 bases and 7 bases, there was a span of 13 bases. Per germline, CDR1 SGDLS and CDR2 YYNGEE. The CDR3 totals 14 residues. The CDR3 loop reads CASSVDAGRSGYTF. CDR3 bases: TGTGCCAGCAGCGTAGATGCAGGGAGAAGTGGCTACACCTTC.

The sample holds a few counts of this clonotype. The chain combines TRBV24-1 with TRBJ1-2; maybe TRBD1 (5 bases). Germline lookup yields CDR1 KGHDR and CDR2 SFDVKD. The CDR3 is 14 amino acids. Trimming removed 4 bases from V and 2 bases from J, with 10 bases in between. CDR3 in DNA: TGTGCCACCAGTGACTCCGACAGCAACTATGGCTACACCTTC. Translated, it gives CATSDSDSNYGYTF.

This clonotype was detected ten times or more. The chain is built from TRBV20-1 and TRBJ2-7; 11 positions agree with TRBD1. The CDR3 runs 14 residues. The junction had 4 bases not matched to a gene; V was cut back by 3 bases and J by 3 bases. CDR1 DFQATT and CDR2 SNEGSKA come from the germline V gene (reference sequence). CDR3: CSASAGTGGYEQYF. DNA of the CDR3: TGCAGTGCTAGCGCCGGGACAGGGGGCTACGAGCAGTACTTC.

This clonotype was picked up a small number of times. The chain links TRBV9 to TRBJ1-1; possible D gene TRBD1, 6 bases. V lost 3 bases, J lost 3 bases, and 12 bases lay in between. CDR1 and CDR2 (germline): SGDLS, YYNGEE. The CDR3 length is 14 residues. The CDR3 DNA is TGTGCCAGCAGCGGTACAGGGCGGGACACTGAAGCTTTCTTT. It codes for CASSGTGRDTEAFF.

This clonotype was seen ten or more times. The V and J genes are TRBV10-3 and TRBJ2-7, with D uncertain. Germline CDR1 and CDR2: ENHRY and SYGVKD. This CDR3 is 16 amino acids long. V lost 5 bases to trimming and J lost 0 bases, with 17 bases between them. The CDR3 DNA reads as TGTGCCATCAGTTTCGACCTTCCCATCAACTCCTACGAGCAGTACTTC. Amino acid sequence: CAISFDLPINSYEQYF.

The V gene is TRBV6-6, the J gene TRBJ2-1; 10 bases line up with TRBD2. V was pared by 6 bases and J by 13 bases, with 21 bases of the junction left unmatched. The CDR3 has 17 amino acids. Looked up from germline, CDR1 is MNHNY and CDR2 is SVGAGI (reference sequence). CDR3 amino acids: CASRGPSGGQYQETQFF. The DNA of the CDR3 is TGTGCCAGCAGAGGTCCTAGCGGGGGCCAGTACCAAGAGACCCAGTTCTTC.

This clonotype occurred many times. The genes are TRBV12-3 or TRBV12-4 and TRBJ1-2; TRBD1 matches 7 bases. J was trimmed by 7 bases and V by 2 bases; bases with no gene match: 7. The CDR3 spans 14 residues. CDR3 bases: TGTGCCAGCAGTTTAAGACAGGGTTCCTCTGGCTACACCTTC. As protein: CASSLRQGSSGYTF.

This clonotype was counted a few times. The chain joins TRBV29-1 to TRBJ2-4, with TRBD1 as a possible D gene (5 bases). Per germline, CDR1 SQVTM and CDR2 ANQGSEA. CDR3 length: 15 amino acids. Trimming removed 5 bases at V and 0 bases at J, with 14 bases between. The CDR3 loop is CSVRDSSLAKNIQYF. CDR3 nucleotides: TGCAGCGTTCGTGACAGTTCTTTAGCCAAAAACATTCAGTACTTC.

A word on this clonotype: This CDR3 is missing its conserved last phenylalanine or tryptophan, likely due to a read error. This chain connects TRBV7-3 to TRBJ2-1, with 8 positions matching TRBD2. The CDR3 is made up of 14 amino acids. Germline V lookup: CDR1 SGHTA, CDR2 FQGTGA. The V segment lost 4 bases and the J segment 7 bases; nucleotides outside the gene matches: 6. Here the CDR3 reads CASSYAGGVNEQFV. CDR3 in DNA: TGTGCCAGCAGCTATGCGGGGGGCGTTAATGAGCAGTTCGTC.

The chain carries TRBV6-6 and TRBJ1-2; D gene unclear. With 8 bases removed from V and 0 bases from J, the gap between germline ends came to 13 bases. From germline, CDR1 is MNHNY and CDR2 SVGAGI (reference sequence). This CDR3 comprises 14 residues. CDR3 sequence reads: CASGPGGANYGYTF. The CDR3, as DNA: TGTGCCAGCGGTCCGGGCGGAGCTAACTATGGCTACACCTTC.

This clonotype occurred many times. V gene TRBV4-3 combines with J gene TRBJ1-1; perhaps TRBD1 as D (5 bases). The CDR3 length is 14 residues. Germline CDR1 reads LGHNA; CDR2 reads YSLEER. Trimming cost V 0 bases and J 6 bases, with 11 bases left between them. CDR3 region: CASSQDSAGAEAFF. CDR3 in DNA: TGCGCCAGCAGCCAAGATAGCGCGGGGGCTGAAGCTTTCTTT.

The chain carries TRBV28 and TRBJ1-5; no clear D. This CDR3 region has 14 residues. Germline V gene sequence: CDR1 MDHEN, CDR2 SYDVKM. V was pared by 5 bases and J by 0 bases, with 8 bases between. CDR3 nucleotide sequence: TGTGCCAGCAGTGCGACTCTTAGCAATCAGCCCCAGCATTTT. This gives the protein CASSATLSNQPQHF. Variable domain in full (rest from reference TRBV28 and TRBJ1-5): DVKVTQSSRYLVKRTGEKVFLECVQDMDHENMFWYRQDPGLGLRLIYFSYDVKMKEKGDIPEGYSVSREKKERFSLILESASTNQTSMYLCASSATLSNQPQHFGDGTRLSIL.

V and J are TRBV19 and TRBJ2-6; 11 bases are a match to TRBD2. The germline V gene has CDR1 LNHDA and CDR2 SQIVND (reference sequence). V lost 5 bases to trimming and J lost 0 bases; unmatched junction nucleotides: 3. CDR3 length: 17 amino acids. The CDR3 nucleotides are TGTGCCAGTAGTCCTAGCGGGGGGTTCTCTGGGGCCAACGTCCTGACTTTC. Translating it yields CASSPSGGFSGANVLTF.

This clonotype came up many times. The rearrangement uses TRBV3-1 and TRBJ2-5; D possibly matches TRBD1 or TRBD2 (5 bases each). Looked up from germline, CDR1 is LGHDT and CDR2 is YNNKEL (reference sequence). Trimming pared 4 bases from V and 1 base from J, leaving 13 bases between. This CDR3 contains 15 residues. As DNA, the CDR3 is TGTGCCAGCAGCCTATCCTGGGGGACCCAAGAGACCCAGTACTTC. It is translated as CASSLSWGTQETQYF.